Below, one T cell receptor beta chain is given with its context. V was clipped by 1 base and J by 2 bases, with 6 bases between them. The CDR3 consists of 14 residues. CDR1 and CDR2 from the germline V gene are SGHTA and FQGNSA. Vbeta (60) and Jbeta (13) primers were used in the PCR. TCRdb's copy holds only in-frame clones and misses some; the assay was immunoSEQ multiplex PCR. The repertoire holds over 100,000 clones, approximately 9% seen once, with 6.5% to 9% in the top ten. The data were taken from a study of cytomegalovirus exposure and HLA in healthy donors. The sequenced sample consisted of PBMCs. V usage is TRBV7-2 and J usage is TRBJ2-1; D gene unclear. The sequence was obtained from a woman aged 40 to 50 in good health and CMV-seropositive. The CDR3 protein is CASSLGTAYNEQFF. The CDR3 coding sequence is TGTGCCAGCAGCTTAGGAACAGCCTACAATGAGCAGTTCTTC.